A single sample is the source of the 21 T cell receptor beta chains below, sequenced in a study of early T cells in non-severe SARS-CoV-2 infection. Via MiXCR, TCRdb re-called the 5' RACE reads, giving one row per CDR3 protein. The data show roughly 34,000 distinct CDR3 sequences, around 4.6% seen once. The source material was whole blood. Receptor source: an adult who was a healthcare worker with PCR-confirmed SARS-CoV-2 infection or an uninfected control (not recorded which).

This clonotype was seen repeatedly, ten times or more. J is TRBJ1-3 and V is TRBV6-6; TRBD1 is a possible D gene (5 bases). The germline V gene has CDR1 MNHNY and CDR2 SVGAGI (reference sequence). Between the trimmed V and J ends, which lost 6 bases and 0 bases, there was a span of 12 bases. The CDR3 covers 15 residues. DNA of the CDR3: TGTGCCAGCAGGGGAACGGGGGGCTCTGGAAACACCATATATTTT. Amino acids: CASRGTGGSGNTIYF.

Ten or more counts support this clonotype. J is TRBJ2-2 and V is TRBV6-1, with D unclear. Deletions cut 7 bases from V and 2 bases from J, with 8 bases between. Per the germline V gene, CDR1 is MNHNS and CDR2 is SASEGT. There are 13 residues in the CDR3. In nucleotides, the CDR3 is TGTGCCAGCACCGACACAAACACCGGGGAGCTGTTTTTT. This encodes CASTDTNTGELFF.

The sample holds many counts of this clonotype. The chain combines TRBV12-3 or TRBV12-4 with TRBJ2-4; 7 bases are shared with TRBD2. J gave up 1 base and V 1 base, and 4 bases lay outside the gene matches. The CDR3 contains 16 residues. CDR3: CASSLGTSLAKNIQYF. CDR3 nucleotide sequence: TGTGCCAGCAGTTTAGGGACTAGTCTCGCCAAAAACATTCAGTACTTC.

This clonotype was recorded a few times. The chain joins TRBV5-1 to TRBJ2-1, with D perhaps TRBD2 (5 bases). Trimming stripped 0 bases from V and 6 bases from J, with 10 bases between. The CDR3 extends over 14 amino acids. In germline, CDR1 is SGHRS, CDR2 YFSETQ. Here the CDR3 reads CASSLDASTNEQFF. The CDR3 coding sequence is TGCGCCAGCAGCTTGGACGCTAGCACCAATGAGCAGTTCTTC.

This clonotype was observed many times. This chain uses TRBV3-1 with TRBJ1-1; a weak D match, TRBD1 (5 bases). The CDR3 consists of 18 residues. The V end was cut by 1 base, the J end by 4 bases, with 22 bases between. Germline V lookup: CDR1 LGHDT, CDR2 YNNKEL (reference sequence). The DNA of the CDR3 is TGTGCCAGCAGCCAAGTTTTCAGGTCGGGAGGGACGGGCACTGAAGCTTTCTTT. Protein sequence: CASSQVFRSGGTGTEAFF.

This clonotype was seen many times. The chain is built from TRBV20-1 and TRBJ1-3, with no clear D. V was cut by 0 bases and J by 0 bases, with 9 bases left in between. The CDR3 has 15 amino acids. Germline CDR1 and CDR2: DFQATT and SNEGSKA (reference sequence). CDR3 in amino acids: CSARDLLLSGNTIYF. CDR3 DNA sequence: TGCAGTGCTAGAGATCTACTGCTCTCTGGAAACACCATATATTTT.

This clonotype was recorded many times. The V call is TRBV5-4, the J call TRBJ2-3, with 7 bases fitting TRBD1. The CDR3 length is 15 residues. V lost 5 bases, J lost 1 base, and 7 bases stayed unmatched. Germline V lookup: CDR1 SGHNT, CDR2 YYREEE (reference sequence). The CDR3 loop is CASRDGQARTDTQYF. The CDR3 DNA is TGTGCCAGCAGGGATGGACAGGCCCGCACAGATACGCAGTATTTT.

In this sample, this clonotype turned up many times. This chain joins TRBV5-1 and TRBJ2-2; tentatively, D is TRBD1 or TRBD2 (6 bases each). Trimming shortened V by 2 bases and J by 4 bases, and 12 bases separated the two germline ends. The CDR3 is 15 amino acids. Germline lookup yields CDR1 SGHRS and CDR2 YFSETQ. The DNA for the CDR3 is TGCGCCAGCAGCTTCGGAGGGGGGCCCACCGGGGAGCTGTTTTTT. Translating it yields CASSFGGGPTGELFF.

The table lists this clonotype with many counts. The chain couples TRBV11-2 to TRBJ2-5; TRBD1 matches at 11 bases. The CDR3 consists of 15 residues. The V gene's germline CDR1 is SGHAT and CDR2 FQNNGV. V shed 5 bases, J shed 4 bases, and the junction held 6 bases outside the gene matches. The CDR3 DNA reads as TGTGCCAGCAGCCCCGGAGGACAGGGGGCAGAGACCCAGTACTTC. Translating gives CASSPGGQGAETQYF.

This clonotype was recorded many times. J is TRBJ1-1 and V is TRBV28; D unresolved. The germline V gene encodes CDR1 MDHEN and CDR2 SYDVKM. V lost 8 bases and J 3 bases, leaving 16 bases between the germline ends. The CDR3 is 14 amino acids. The CDR3 DNA follows: TGTGCCAGCGCCTCTGAGAGGGTTCACACTGAAGCTTTCTTT. Its translation is CASASERVHTEAFF.

This clonotype has at least ten counts. The chain links TRBV6-4 to TRBJ1-1; the D gene is possibly TRBD1 (5 bases). Germline V gives CDR1 MRHNA, CDR2 SNTAGT. Trimming shortened V by 4 bases and J by 1 base, and 10 bases separated the two germline ends. This CDR3 comprises 14 residues. CDR3 sequence: CASSAGTGNTEAFF. Here the CDR3 DNA reads TGTGCCAGCAGTGCGGGTACAGGGAACACTGAAGCTTTCTTT.

In its sample, this clonotype was seen many times. CDR3 coding DNA: TGTGTGGGCAGTTCCGCCGGGACAGGGGTCTCTGAAGCTTTCTTT. It specifies CVGSSAGTGVSEAFF. This sequence joins TRBV28 and TRBJ1-1, with TRBD1 matching over 10 bases. The V gene's germline CDR1 is MDHEN and CDR2 SYDVKM. The CDR3 sequence is 15 residues long.

V is TRBV13 and J is TRBJ2-7, with D maybe TRBD2 (6 bases). Germline V lookup: CDR1 PRHDT, CDR2 FYEKMQ (reference sequence). The length of the CDR3 is 16 residues. Trimming cost V 4 bases and J 2 bases, with 18 bases left between them. This CDR3 reads CASSSQVSGTPYEQYF. The DNA for the CDR3 is TGTGCCAGCAGCTCGCAAGTCTCGGGGACTCCCTACGAGCAGTACTTC.

Ten or more counts support this clonotype. The DNA for the CDR3 is TGTGCCAGCAGCATTTCGACCGTGAGCACAGATACGCAGTATTTT. Its translation is CASSISTVSTDTQYF. The chain combines TRBV7-9 with TRBJ2-3; D unclear. V lost 5 bases to trimming and J lost 0 bases, with 12 bases between them. Per germline, CDR1 SEHNR and CDR2 FQNEAQ (reference sequence). There are 15 residues in the CDR3. The full variable domain, in which reference TRBV7-9 and TRBJ2-3 provide the parts outside the CDR3, is DTGVSQNPRHKITKRGQNVTFRCDPISEHNRLYWYRQTLGQGPEFLTYFQNEAQLEKSRLLSDRFSAERPKGSFSTLEIQRTEQGDSAMYLCASSISTVSTDTQYFGPGTRLTVL.

V is TRBV7-9 and J is TRBJ1-1, with a tentative D call TRBD1 (5 bases). Trimming cost V 5 bases and J 8 bases, with 9 bases left between them. CDR1 is SEHNR and CDR2 is FQNEAQ in the germline V gene (reference sequence). This CDR3 is built from 11 residues. The CDR3 nucleotides are TGTGCCAGCAGCCGGAACAGGGAAGCTTTCTTT. Residues: CASSRNREAFF.

The rearrangement uses TRBV2 and TRBJ2-7; D gene uncertain. The germline V and J ends were trimmed by 8 bases and 3 bases, with 8 bases remaining between them. The germline V gene has CDR1 SNHLY and CDR2 FYNNEI. The CDR3 contains 11 residues. The CDR3 DNA sequence: TGTGCCAGCTACAATTACTACGAGCAGTACTTC. Translating gives CASYNYYEQYF.

The sample holds many counts of this clonotype. This chain links TRBV5-4 with TRBJ1-4; TRBD1 is a possible D gene (5 bases). This CDR3 comprises 16 residues. The V and J ends lost 3 bases and 6 bases respectively, with 18 bases between them. Looked up from germline, CDR1 is SGHNT and CDR2 is YYREEE (reference sequence). CDR3 sequence reads: CASSSPTGTGDEKLFF. CDR3 nucleotide sequence: TGTGCCAGCAGCTCTCCAACCGGGACCGGGGATGAAAAACTGTTTTTT.

This clonotype was picked up many times. CDR3 sequence reads: CASSQEKTTGELFF. As DNA, the CDR3 is TGCGCCAGCAGCCAAGAGAAAACCACCGGGGAGCTGTTTTTT. The genes are TRBV4-1 and TRBJ2-2; unclear D gene. CDR3 length: 14 amino acids. V was clipped by 0 bases and J by 4 bases, with 6 bases between them. Germline V gene sequence: CDR1 MGHRA, CDR2 YSYEKL.

This clonotype was detected a few times. V and J are TRBV18 and TRBJ2-1, with D perhaps matching TRBD1 (6 bases). CDR1 and CDR2 from the germline V gene are KGHSH and LQKENI. V lost 8 bases and J lost 2, with 19 bases in between. The length of the CDR3 is 16 residues. Written as DNA, the CDR3 is TGTGCCAGCACGACTGCCGGGACAAAGACCTACAATGAGCAGTTCTTC. Translating it yields CASTTAGTKTYNEQFF.

This clonotype was picked up many times. The chain uses TRBV30 and TRBJ2-6; D remains unclear. Deletions cut 0 bases from V and 0 bases from J, with 6 bases between. This CDR3 comprises 15 residues. Per the germline V gene, CDR1 is GTSNPN and CDR2 is SVGIG (reference sequence). In nucleotides, the CDR3 is TGTGCCTGGAGTGTACTGGACTCTGGGGCCAACGTCCTGACTTTC. Translated, it gives CAWSVLDSGANVLTF.

There are many counts of this clonotype. The V gene is TRBV20-1, the J gene TRBJ2-7, with a weak D call TRBD2 (5 bases). The CDR3 runs to 13 residues. The V gene's germline CDR1 is DFQATT and CDR2 SNEGSKA (reference sequence). Trimming took off 4 bases at V and 3 bases at J, with 13 bases between the two ends. The CDR3 spells CSAIPGSNYEQYF. The CDR3 bases are TGCAGTGCTATACCGGGATCCAACTACGAGCAGTACTTC.